The TCR beta chain under discussion was sequenced for a study of cytomegalovirus exposure and HLA in healthy donors. As for the study in general: The Caucasian-associated ancestry cluster held less than 85% of a few hundred genotyped donors. Study results and limitations: The study put some 150 TCR beta chains on its list as cytomegalovirus-associated. In a later analysis, compared with equally common non-associated chains, HLA-associated beta chains were more expanded. Reported findings show TCR beta sequences accurately forecast HLA-A and HLA-B alleles in most subjects.

Comments on this clone: The target antigen is unknown.

This CDR3 has 17 amino acids. Germline loops: CDR1 MGHDK, CDR2 SYGVNS. Trimming at V came to 3 bases and at J to 4 bases, leaving 11 bases not matched to a gene. Primers for the PCR totalled 60 Vbeta and 13 Jbeta. Profiling relied on immunoSEQ multiplex PCR, and the TCRdb table lists in-frame clones only, not all of them. Of approximately 160,000 clones listed, 75% are singletons. The clonotype was recovered from a man in his late teens or twenties in good health and CMV-seronegative. The V and J genes are TRBV25-1 and TRBJ1-1; the match to TRBD1 covers 10 bases. Source material: PBMCs. The CDR3 is CASSDHWTGGATTEAFF. CDR3 DNA: TGTGCCAGCAGTGACCATTGGACAGGGGGAGCGACCACTGAAGCTTTCTTT.